What follows describes a single TCR beta chain. Germline CDR1 SEHNR, CDR2 FQNEAQ (reference sequence). There are 14 residues in the CDR3. The V segment lost 1 base and the J segment 4 bases; nucleotides outside the gene matches: 3. Authors' analysis steps: Estimated nucleated cell counts came from reference gene primer amplification. Assay used: immunoSEQ multiplex PCR; TCRdb lists only in-frame clones, some missing. The V and J calls and the clone size are those of that table, but D and trimming were determined from the DNA. This sample has some 120,000 clones, with about 77% found just once. This sample was taken from a study of blood T cell repertoires in COVID-19. Overall study: Italy, Spain and the United States were the sources of the convalescent and acute COVID-19 samples.

This chain uses TRBV7-9 with TRBJ1-2, with 7 bases matching TRBD1. The sequence derives from a human donor in a cohort sampled during active COVID-19. Input material: peripheral blood. The CDR3 region is CASSLDSGGYGYTF. The CDR3 bases are TGTGCCAGCAGCTTAGATTCAGGGGGCTATGGCTACACCTTC.